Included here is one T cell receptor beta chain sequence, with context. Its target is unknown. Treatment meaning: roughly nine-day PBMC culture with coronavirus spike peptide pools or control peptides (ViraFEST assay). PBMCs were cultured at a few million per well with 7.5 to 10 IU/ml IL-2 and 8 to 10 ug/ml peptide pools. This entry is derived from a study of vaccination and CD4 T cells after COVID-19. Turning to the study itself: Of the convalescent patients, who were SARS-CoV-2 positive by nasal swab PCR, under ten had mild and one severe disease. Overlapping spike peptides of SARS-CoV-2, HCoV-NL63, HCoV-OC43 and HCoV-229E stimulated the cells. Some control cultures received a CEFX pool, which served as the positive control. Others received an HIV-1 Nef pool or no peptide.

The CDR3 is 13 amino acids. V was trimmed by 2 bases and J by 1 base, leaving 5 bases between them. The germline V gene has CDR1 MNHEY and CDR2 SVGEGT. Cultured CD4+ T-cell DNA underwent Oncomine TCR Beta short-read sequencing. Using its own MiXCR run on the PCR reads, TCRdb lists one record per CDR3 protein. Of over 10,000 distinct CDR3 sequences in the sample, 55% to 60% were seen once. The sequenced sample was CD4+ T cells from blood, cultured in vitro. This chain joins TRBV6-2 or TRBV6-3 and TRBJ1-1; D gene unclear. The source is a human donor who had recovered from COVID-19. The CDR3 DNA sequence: TGTGCCAGCAGTTACATGGGGAACACTGAAGCTTTCTTT. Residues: CASSYMGNTEAFF.